This TCR beta chain emerged from a study of shared clonotypes between healthy human individuals (dated by TCRdb to 2019 to 2021). About the investigation overall: A few men and a couple of women, aged 18 to 49 years, made up the cohort. For each donor, CD4 naive and CD4 memory were each run on three plates, CD8 naive on two plates, and CD8 memory on one plate. Blood TCR repertoires of several healthy adults were deeply sequenced to estimate repertoire size and the extent of clonotype sharing between individuals. Between about 0.94 and 8.9 billion PBMCs per donor were obtained by leukapheresis. To increase sequencing depth and limit assay-specific biases, different laboratories used diverse techniques to prepare libraries and sequence TCR repertoires.

The study at large found these results: Sharing across several donors was observed for roughly 5% of naive CD4, under 4% of naive CD8, over 2% of memory CD4, and roughly 0.4% of memory CD8 clonotypes. Pairwise subsampling indicated that sequencing depth was expected to affect the degree of clonotype sharing among donors. Incomplete sequencing was indicated by rarefaction of sorted-subset datasets, despite the large sequencing depth. Larger estimated clonotype richness was generally found for naive subsets than for memory subsets. The small number of donors limited the genetic and exposure-history diversity represented. Higher generation probabilities were observed for clonotypes shared by all four sorted-subset donors than for non-shared clonotypes. Sampling was limited to blood, and TCR repertoires in tissue likely differ from TCR repertoires in blood.

CDR1 and CDR2, looked up from the germline V gene, are MDHEN and SYDVKM. From cysteine to phenylalanine, the CDR3 is 17 amino acids long. The entry retains the CDR3 DNA only, 51 bases that are in frame from base 1. From V the trimming removes 6 bases and from J it removes 0 bases, while the gene matches leave 11 bases of the junction unaccounted for. Healthy HIV-negative adults with no recently reported acute infections or vaccinations were included as donors. Every donor was a Caucasian adult residing in Nashville, Tennessee, USA. CD4+ T cells were enriched by magnetic negative selection, after which naive cells were positively selected on CD45RA and the negative fraction was taken as the memory subset. Blood was obtained by leukapheresis, after which PBMCs were separated by Ficoll-Histopaque density gradient centrifugation and cryopreserved in liquid nitrogen vapor phase. Analytical flow cytometry was used to check the purity and quantity of every magnetically sorted T cell population. Each sorted fraction had its genomic DNA isolated and then quantified by UV absorbance on a Nanodrop 2000c.

On this clone itself: This receptor's antigen is unknown. Base qualities are not provided; no much larger clone lies one nucleotide away.

TCR CDR3 regions were amplified from genomic DNA by multiplex PCR using the deep immunoSEQ assay. Extracted genomic DNA from each cell subset was distributed evenly across all wells of several immunoSEQ 96-well plates, and each plate was treated as a replicate. Each replicate PCR for sorted subsets received 150 to 250 ng genomic DNA, equal to some 32,000 T cell genomes. Purified libraries were measured with a Qubit 3.0 fluorometer, size-checked on a Bioanalyzer 2100, and measured again with the KAPA Library Quantification kit. A separate single-read 150-cycle Illumina NextSeq 550 flow cell was used to sequence each immunoSEQ 96-well plate. Concerning the study's data processing: The immunoSEQ output contained only junctional sequences without quality scores, so filtering could not match that applied to full-length reads. To assign V/J genes and CDR3, sequences were annotated against IMGT germline references using PyIR, a Python wrapper for IgBLAST v1.9. Reads were removed for weak V/J assignments (E-value above 1e-6), missing CDR3, stop codons, out-of-frame junctions, or ambiguous translated residues. V3J clonotypes were defined as sequences sharing the same inferred V gene, J gene, and CDR3 amino acid sequence. The percentage overlap between two repertoires was calculated by dividing the number of shared unique clonotypes by the size of the smaller repertoire. Repertoire richness was assessed with RTK rarefaction, the Chao1 estimator, and Recon v2.1 estimates of unobserved clonotypes. Generation probabilities for all TCRbeta clonotypes obtained by the gDNA method from four donors were computed using OLGA. Not all clones reach the TCRdb copy of this immuneACCESS table, which keeps in-frame sequences only. Checked studies attribute under half of the gap to unresolved V genes and leave the rest unexplained. V and J calls and clone size come straight from that table; D and trimming were deduced from the DNA. For this sample the table gives a few million clones, of which approximately 94% were detected only once. The ten largest clones represent more than 0.12% of the sample.

The rearrangement combines TRBV28 with TRBJ1-5; 7 bases in between match TRBD1. Sequencing input: naive CD4+ T cells sorted from blood. What the cell subset or site label conveys for this sample: CD45RA+ positively selected. The TCR originated in a man aged 18 to 29 in good health. CDR3 protein: CASRFPGTVNSNQPQHF. The sequence in DNA is TGTGCCAGCAGATTTCCCGGGACAGTGAATAGCAATCAGCCCCAGCATTTT.